This TCR beta chain appears in the sequencing data of a study of blood T cell repertoires in COVID-19. Study-level information: There were acute and convalescent COVID-19 samples, and they came from the United States, Italy and Spain. T cells, B-cell-depleted T cells, or PBMCs provided the cDNA or gDNA that served as material.

Authors' methods: It was from reference gene primer amplification that nucleated cell counts were estimated. The assay was immunoSEQ multiplex PCR, and TCRdb's table has in-frame clones only and misses some. D and trimming come from the DNA, and the V and J calls and clone size come from that table. The profile covers 260,000 or so clones, with around 80% appearing a single time and 4.5% to 7% taken by the ten largest. V dropped 2 bases and J dropped 7; count of bases not matched to a gene: 7. The germline V gene has CDR1 MDHEN and CDR2 SYDVKM. This CDR3 spans 15 amino acids. The sample was peripheral blood. This chain connects TRBV28 to TRBJ2-2, with 7 positions matching TRBD2. This TCR was sampled from a man older than 75 with acute or convalescent COVID-19. CDR3 nucleotide sequence: TGTGCCAGCAGTTTACTGGCGCGGGAGATCGGGGAGCTGTTTTTT. Protein sequence: CASSLLAREIGELFF. The full variable domain, its missing parts supplied by reference TRBV28 and TRBJ2-2, is DVKVTQSSRYLVKRTGEKVFLECVQDMDHENMFWYRQDPGLGLRLIYFSYDVKMKEKGDIPEGYSVSREKKERFSLILESASTNQTSMYLCASSLLAREIGELFFGEGSRLTVL.